This T cell receptor beta chain was profiled in a study of identical twins. V lost 2 bases and J 3 bases, leaving 11 bases between the germline ends. This CDR3 has 15 residues. From germline, CDR1 is KGHSH and CDR2 LQKENI. Template switching added a universal primer site; cDNA carried unique molecular identifiers. TCRdb re-called the 5' RACE reads with MiXCR, one entry per CDR3 protein. The data hold some 1,700,000 distinct CDR3 sequences, with around 33% observed a single time. The sample holds a few counts of this clonotype. The origin of this receptor is a newborn girl in good health. The rearrangement joins TRBV18 to TRBJ1-5; D call uncertain. Sequences were obtained from cord blood. The DNA of the CDR3 is TGTGCCAGCTCACCAGACCGACGGACCAATCAGCCCCAGCATTTT. Amino acids: CASSPDRRTNQPQHF.